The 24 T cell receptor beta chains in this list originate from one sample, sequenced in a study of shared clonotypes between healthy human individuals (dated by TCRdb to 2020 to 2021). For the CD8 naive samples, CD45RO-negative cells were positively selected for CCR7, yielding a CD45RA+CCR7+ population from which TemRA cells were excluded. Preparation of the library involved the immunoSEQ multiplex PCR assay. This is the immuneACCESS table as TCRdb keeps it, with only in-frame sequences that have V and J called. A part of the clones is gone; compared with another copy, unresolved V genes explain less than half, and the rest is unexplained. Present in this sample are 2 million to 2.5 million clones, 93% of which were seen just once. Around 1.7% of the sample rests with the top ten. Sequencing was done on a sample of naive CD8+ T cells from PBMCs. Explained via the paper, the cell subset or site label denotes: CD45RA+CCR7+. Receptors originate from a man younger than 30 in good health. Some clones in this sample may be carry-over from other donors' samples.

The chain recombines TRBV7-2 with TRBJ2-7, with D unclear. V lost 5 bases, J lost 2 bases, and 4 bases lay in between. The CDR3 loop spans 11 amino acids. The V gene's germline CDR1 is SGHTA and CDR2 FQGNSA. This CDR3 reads CASSPTYEQYF. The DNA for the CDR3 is TGTGCCAGCAGCCCAACCTACGAGCAGTACTTC.

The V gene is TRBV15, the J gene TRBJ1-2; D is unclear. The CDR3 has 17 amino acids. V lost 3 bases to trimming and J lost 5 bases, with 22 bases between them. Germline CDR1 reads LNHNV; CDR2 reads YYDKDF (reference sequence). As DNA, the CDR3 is TGTGCCACCAGCAGTACCATTCTGGCCGCGGTGGGGTATGGCTACACCTTC. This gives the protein CATSSTILAAVGYGYTF.

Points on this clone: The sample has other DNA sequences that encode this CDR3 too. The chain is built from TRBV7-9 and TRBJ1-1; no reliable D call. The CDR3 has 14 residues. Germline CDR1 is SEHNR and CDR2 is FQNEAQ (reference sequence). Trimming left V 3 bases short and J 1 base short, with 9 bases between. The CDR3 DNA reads TGTGCCAGCAGCTTTTCGGAAGGGAACACTGAAGCTTTCTTT. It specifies CASSFSEGNTEAFF.

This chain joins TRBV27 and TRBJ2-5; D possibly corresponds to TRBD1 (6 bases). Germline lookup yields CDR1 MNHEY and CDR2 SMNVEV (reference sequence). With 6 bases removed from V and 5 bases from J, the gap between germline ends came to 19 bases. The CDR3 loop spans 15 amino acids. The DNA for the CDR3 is TGTGCCAGCAGCCGGGACAACGAGATAGGGGAGACCCAGTACTTC. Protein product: CASSRDNEIGETQYF.

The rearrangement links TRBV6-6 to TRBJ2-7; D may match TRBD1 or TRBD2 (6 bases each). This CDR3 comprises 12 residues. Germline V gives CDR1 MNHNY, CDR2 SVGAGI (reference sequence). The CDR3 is CAKGGLRCEQYF. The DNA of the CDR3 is TGTGCGAAAGGGGGGTTAAGGTGCGAGCAGTACTTC.

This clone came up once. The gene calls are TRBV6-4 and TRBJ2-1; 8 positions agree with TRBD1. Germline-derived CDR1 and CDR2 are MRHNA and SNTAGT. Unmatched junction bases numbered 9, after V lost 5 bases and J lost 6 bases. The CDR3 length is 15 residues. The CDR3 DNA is TGTGCCAGCAGTTTTCGACAGGGGAAAGTCAATGAGCAGTTCTTC. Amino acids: CASSFRQGKVNEQFF.

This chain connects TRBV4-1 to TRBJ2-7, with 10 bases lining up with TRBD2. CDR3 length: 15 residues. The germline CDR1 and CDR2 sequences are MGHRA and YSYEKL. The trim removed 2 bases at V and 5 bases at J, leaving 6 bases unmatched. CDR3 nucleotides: TGCGCCAGCAGCCAACTAGCGGGGGCTCGAGACGAGCAGTACTTC. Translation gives CASSQLAGARDEQYF.

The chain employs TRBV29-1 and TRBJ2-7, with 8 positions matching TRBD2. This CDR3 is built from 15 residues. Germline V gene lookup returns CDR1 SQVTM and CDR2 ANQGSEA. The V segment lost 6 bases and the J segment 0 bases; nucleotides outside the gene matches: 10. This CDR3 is CSVAGGHQSSYEQYF. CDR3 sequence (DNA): TGCAGCGTCGCGGGGGGACACCAGAGCTCCTACGAGCAGTACTTC.

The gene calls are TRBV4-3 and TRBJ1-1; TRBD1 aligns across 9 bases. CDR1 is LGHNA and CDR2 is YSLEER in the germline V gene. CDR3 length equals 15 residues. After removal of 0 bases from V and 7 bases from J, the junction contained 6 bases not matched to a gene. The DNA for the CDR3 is TGCGCCAGCAGCCAAGAGACAGGGGGGAGATATGAAGCTTTCTTT. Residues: CASSQETGGRYEAFF.

The CDR3 region has the DNA TGTGCCAGCAGGGGGGGGCCAGGGAGGGAAGAGACCCAGTACTTC. Protein sequence: CASRGGPGREETQYF. This sequence joins TRBV11-2 and TRBJ2-5, with D possibly TRBD2 on 7 matching bases. CDR3 size: 15 residues. V shed 6 bases and J shed 3 bases, with 17 bases lying between them. Germline loops: CDR1 SGHAT, CDR2 FQNNGV.

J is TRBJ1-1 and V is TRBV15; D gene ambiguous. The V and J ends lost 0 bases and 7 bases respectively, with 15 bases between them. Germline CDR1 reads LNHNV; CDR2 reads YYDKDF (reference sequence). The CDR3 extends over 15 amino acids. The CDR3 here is CATSRDRAAGVEAFF. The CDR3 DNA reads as TGTGCCACCAGCAGAGATAGGGCGGCCGGGGTTGAAGCTTTCTTT.

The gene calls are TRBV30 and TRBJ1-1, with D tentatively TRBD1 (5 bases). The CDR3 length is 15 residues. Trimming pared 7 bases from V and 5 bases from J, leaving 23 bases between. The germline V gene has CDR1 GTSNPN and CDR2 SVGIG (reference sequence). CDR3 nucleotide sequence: TGTGCCTTGCTCCGCCCGACAGATGTTAGGACTGAAGCTTTCTTT. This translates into CALLRPTDVRTEAFF.

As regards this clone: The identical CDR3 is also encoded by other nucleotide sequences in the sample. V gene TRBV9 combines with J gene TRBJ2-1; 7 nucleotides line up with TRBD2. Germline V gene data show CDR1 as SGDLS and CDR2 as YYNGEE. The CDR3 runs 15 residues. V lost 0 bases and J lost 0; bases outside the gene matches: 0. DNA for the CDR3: TGTGCCAGCAGCGTAGTAGCGGGCTCCTACAATGAGCAGTTCTTC. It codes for CASSVVAGSYNEQFF. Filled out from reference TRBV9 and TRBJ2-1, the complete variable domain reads DSGVTQTPKHLITATGQRVTLRCSPRSGDLSVYWYQQSLDQGLQFLIQYYNGEERAKGNILERFSAQQFPDLHSELNLSSLELGDSALYFCASSVVAGSYNEQFFGPGTRLTVL.

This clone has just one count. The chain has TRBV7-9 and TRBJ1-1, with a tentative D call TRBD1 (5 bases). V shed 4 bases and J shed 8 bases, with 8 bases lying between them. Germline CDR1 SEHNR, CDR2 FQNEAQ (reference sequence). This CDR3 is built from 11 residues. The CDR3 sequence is CASSSTEEAFF. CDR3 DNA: TGTGCCAGCAGCTCGACAGAGGAAGCTTTCTTT.

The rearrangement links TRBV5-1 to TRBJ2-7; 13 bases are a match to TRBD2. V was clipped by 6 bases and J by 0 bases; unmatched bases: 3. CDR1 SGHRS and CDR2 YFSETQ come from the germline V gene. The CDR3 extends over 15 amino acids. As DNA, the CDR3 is TGCGCCAGCACATGGACTAGCGGGAGCTCCTACGAGCAGTACTTC. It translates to CASTWTSGSSYEQYF.

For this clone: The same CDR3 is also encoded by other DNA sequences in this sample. DNA for the CDR3: TGTGCCAGCAGCACCTCCACAGGGGATAGCAATCAGCCCCAGCATTTT. It codes for CASSTSTGDSNQPQHF. The chain joins TRBV27 to TRBJ1-5; 7 bases map to TRBD1. The CDR3 is 16 amino acids. V lost 6 bases and J lost 0; bases outside the gene matches: 8. Germline V gives CDR1 MNHEY, CDR2 SMNVEV (reference sequence).

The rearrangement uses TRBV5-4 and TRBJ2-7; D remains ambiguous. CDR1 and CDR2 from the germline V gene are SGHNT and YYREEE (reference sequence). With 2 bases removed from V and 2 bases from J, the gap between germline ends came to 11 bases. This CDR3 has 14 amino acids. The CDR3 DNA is TGTGCCAGCAGCTTTGAGTACCTCACCTACGAGCAGTACTTC. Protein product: CASSFEYLTYEQYF.

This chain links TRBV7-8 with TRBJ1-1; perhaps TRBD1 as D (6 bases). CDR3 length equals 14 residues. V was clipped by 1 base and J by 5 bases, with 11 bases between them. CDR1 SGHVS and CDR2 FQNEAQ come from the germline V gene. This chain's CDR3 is CASSLGPGQTEAFF. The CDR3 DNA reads TGTGCCAGCAGCTTAGGTCCCGGACAGACTGAAGCTTTCTTT.

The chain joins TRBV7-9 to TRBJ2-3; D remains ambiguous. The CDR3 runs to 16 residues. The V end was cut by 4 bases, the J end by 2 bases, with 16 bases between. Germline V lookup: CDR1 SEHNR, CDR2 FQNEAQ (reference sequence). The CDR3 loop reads CASSSVPLIITDTQYF. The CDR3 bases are TGTGCCAGCAGCTCTGTTCCCCTCATCATCACAGATACGCAGTATTTT. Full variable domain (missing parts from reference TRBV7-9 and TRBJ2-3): DTGVSQNPRHKITKRGQNVTFRCDPISEHNRLYWYRQTLGQGPEFLTYFQNEAQLEKSRLLSDRFSAERPKGSFSTLEIQRTEQGDSAMYLCASSSVPLIITDTQYFGPGTRLTVL.

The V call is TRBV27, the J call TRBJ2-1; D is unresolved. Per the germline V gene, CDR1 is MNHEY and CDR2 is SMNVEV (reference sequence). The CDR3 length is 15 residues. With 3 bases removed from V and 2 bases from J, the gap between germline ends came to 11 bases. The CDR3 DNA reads TGTGCCAGCAGTTTGCAACGGGCTCCCTACAATGAGCAGTTCTTC. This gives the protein CASSLQRAPYNEQFF.

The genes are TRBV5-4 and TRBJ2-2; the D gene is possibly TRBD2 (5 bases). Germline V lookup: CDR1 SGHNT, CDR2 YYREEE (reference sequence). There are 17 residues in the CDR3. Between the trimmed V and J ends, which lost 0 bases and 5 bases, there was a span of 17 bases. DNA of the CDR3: TGTGCCAGCAGCTTGGCCTCGGGTCGGGGTAGAACCGGGGAGCTGTTTTTT. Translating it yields CASSLASGRGRTGELFF.

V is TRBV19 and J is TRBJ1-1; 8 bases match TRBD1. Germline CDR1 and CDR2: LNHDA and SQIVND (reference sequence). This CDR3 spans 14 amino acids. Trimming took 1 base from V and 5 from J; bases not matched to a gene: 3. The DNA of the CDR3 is TGTGCCAGTAGTATAGCAGGGGGCAAGACTGAAGCTTTCTTT. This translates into CASSIAGGKTEAFF.

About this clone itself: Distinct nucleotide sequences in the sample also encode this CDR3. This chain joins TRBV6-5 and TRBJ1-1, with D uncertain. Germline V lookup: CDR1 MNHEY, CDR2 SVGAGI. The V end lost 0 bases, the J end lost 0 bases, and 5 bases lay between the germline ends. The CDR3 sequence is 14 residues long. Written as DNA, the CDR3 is TGTGCCAGCAGTTACTCGCGACTGAACACTGAAGCTTTCTTT. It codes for CASSYSRLNTEAFF.

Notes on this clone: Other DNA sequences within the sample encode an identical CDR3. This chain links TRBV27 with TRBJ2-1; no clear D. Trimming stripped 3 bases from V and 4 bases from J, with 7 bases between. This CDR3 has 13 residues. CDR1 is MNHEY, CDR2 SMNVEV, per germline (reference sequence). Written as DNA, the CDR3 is TGTGCCAGCAGTTTTAGGGCTTACAATGAGCAGTTCTTC. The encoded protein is CASSFRAYNEQFF.